This paragraph reports one T cell receptor (beta chain). This PCR relied on a set of 60 Vbeta primers and 13 Jbeta primers. Profiled with immunoSEQ multiplex PCR; TCRdb holds only in-frame clones, not every one. The sample table sets out 200,000 to 250,000 clones. The data originate from a study of cytomegalovirus exposure and HLA in healthy donors. After removal of 3 bases from V and 4 bases from J, the junction contained 3 bases not matched to a gene. This CDR3 has 15 amino acids. Germline V lookup: CDR1 SGHRS, CDR2 YFSETQ. Sequences were obtained from PBMCs. The sequence derives from a girl aged 2-10 years in good health and CMV-seropositive. The chain recombines TRBV5-1 with TRBJ2-5, with 13 positions matching TRBD2. As DNA, the CDR3 is TGCGCCAGCAGCTCCACTAGCGGGAGGGGAGAGACCCAGTACTTC. Protein: CASSSTSGRGETQYF.